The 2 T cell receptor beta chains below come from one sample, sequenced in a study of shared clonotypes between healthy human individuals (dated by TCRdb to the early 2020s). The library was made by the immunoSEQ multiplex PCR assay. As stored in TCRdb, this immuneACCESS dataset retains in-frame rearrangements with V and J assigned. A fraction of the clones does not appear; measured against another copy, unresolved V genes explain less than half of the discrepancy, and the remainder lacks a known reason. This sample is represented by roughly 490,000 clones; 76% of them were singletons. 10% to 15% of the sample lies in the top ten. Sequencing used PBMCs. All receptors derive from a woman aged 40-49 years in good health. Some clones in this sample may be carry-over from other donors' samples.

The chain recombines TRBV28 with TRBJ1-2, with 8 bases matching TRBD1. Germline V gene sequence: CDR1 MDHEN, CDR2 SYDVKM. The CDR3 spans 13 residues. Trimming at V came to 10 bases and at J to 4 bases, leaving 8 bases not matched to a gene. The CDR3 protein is CATLDRASYGYTF. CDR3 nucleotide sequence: TGTGCCACCCTGGACAGGGCCAGCTATGGCTACACCTTC.

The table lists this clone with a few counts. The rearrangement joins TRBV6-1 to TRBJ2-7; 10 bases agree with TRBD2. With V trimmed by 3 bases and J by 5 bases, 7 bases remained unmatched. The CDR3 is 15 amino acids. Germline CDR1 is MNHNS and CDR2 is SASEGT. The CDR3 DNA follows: TGTGCCAGCAGTGATCATAGCGGGAGGTCTGACGAGCAGTACTTC. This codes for CASSDHSGRSDEQYF.